This T cell receptor (beta chain) emerged from a study of radiotherapy plus CTLA-4 blockade in lung cancer. The overall study: Among patients, around 19% showed objective responses, and 30% to 40% had disease control.

V lost 0 bases to trimming and J lost 0 bases, with 6 bases between them. The CDR3 spans 15 residues. CDR1 is MGHRA and CDR2 is YSYEKL in the germline V gene. Findings and limits, study-wide: After radiotherapy and ipilimumab, tumor-derived clones expanded in peripheral blood. Reportedly, early blood T cell clone dynamics best predicted response, with interferon-beta.

The data were produced by immunoSEQ multiplex PCR, yet TCRdb's version contains in-frame clones alone and is incomplete. The repertoire includes roughly 90,000 clones, about three quarters of them detected once, and around 15% sits in the top ten. Patients in the study, people with chemo-refractory metastatic non-small-cell lung cancer, received focal radiation plus ipilimumab CTLA-4 blockade. Details on this clone: The target antigen is unknown.

This receptor was taken from a human donor with non-small cell lung cancer that progressed on radiotherapy plus ipilimumab. The chain joins TRBV4-1 to TRBJ2-1; D is ambiguous. The material sequenced was peripheral blood, taken from a patient treated with radiotherapy plus ipilimumab. The CDR3 loop reads CASSQEVSSYNEQFF. CDR3 DNA: TGCGCCAGCAGCCAAGAGGTCAGCTCCTACAATGAGCAGTTCTTC.